This record concerns one T cell receptor (beta chain) sequence. TCRdb re-called the 5' RACE reads through MiXCR, storing one row per CDR3 protein. The profile shows under 80,000 distinct CDR3 sequences, under 7.5% of them singletons. Time point noted: sample taken at primary tumor resection. V lost 5 bases, J lost 4 bases, and 22 bases lay in between. Germline loops: CDR1 DFQATT, CDR2 SNEGSKA (reference sequence). This CDR3 has 16 residues. The data derive from a study of spatial heterogeneity in lung cancer. This clonotype was obtained from a female donor with early-stage non-small cell lung cancer. Sequences were derived from PBMCs, sampled at surgery. The rearrangement links TRBV20-1 to TRBJ2-3; weak D call: TRBD1 (7 bases). CDR3 sequence reads: CSAPNGGGLGADTQYF. The CDR3 DNA reads TGCAGTGCTCCGAATGGAGGGGGCCTCGGGGCAGATACGCAGTATTTT.